This T cell receptor beta chain originates from a study of blood T cells in healthy people across ages. Study-level findings and limits: Aged donors had fewer naive CD4+ cells and lower diversity than long-lived donors.

The individuals who served as donors were healthy Caucasians living in Russia, aged roughly 6 to 95. The CDR3 runs 14 residues. The V segment lost 4 bases and the J segment 5 bases; nucleotides outside the gene matches: 3. Germline values: CDR1 SGHRS, CDR2 YFSETQ. There are a few counts of this clonotype. Its antigen is as yet unknown. Through a sample-barcoded 5' primer and a J-beta primer mix, a second PCR was run for roughly 6 to 12 cycles. Using its own MiXCR run on the 5' RACE reads, TCRdb lists one record per CDR3 protein. This sample has 750,000 to 850,000 distinct CDR3 sequences, with more than 20% found just once. These data were also filed under a second study, of T cells of mothers and their children. That report adds: Regardless of relatedness, pairs show thymic selection shaping TCR recombination output in a similar manner.

The sequencing sample was made of blood. The genes are TRBV5-1 and TRBJ1-6, with 7 positions matching TRBD1. This receptor was taken from a boy under 18 in good health. The CDR3 DNA sequence: TGCGCCAGCAGCCCCGGGACAGATAATTCACCCCTCCACTTT. It yields the protein CASSPGTDNSPLHF.